In this sample, the clone carrying this T cell receptor beta chain turned up a few times. This sample is drawn from a study of T-cell reconstitution after alpha-beta-depleted transplantation in children. Unique molecular identifiers were incorporated when the TCRbeta library was constructed. In TCRdb, the PCR reads were re-called with MiXCR into one record per CDR3 protein. The sample has some 530,000 distinct CDR3 sequences, about 12% seen once. Trimming left V 1 base short and J 10 bases short, with 11 bases between. The CDR3 contains 14 residues. The TCR was taken from a human donor who donated a stem cell graft to a child with combined immunodeficiency. This specimen was PBMCs from the stem cell graft donor, taken from the stem cell graft. The chain uses TRBV12-3 or TRBV12-4 and TRBJ1-6; D is unclear. CDR3 loop: CASSLGTAGSPLHF. As DNA, the CDR3 is TGTGCCAGCAGTTTAGGGACCGCTGGGTCACCCCTCCACTTT.